Presented here are 2 T cell receptor beta chains from one specimen sequenced in a study of T cell repertoires in cytomegalovirus infection. TCRdb independently ran MiXCR on the reads; one entry per CDR3 protein. The repertoire consists of 400,000 or so distinct CDR3 sequences, with approximately 33% occurring once and the leading ten covering approximately 14%. Sequenced: PBMCs. These receptors all come from a human donor in good health (CMV status not recorded). Some clones in this sample may be carry-over from other donors' samples.

This clonotype was picked up many times. The chain uses TRBV7-2 and TRBJ1-1, with no clear D. CDR1 is SGHTA, CDR2 FQGNSA, per germline. The V end was cut by 2 bases, the J end by 5 bases, with 6 bases between. The CDR3 is 12 residues long. CDR3 protein: CASSLLVTEAFF. DNA of the CDR3: TGTGCCAGCAGCTTATTAGTAACTGAAGCTTTCTTT. Variable domain in full (rest from reference TRBV7-2 and TRBJ1-1): GAGVSQSPSNKVTEKGKDVELRCDPISGHTALYWYRQSLGQGLEFLIYFQGNSAPDKSGLPSDRFSAERTGGSVSTLTIQRTQQEDSAVYLCASSLLVTEAFFGQGTRLTVV.

The J gene is TRBJ1-2, the V gene TRBV2; D gene unclear. Germline V lookup: CDR1 SNHLY, CDR2 FYNNEI. This CDR3 is 13 amino acids long. Trimming left V 1 base short and J 2 bases short, with 5 bases between. In nucleotides, the CDR3 is TGTGCCAGCAGTGAAGATGGGAACTATGGCTACACCTTC. It specifies CASSEDGNYGYTF.